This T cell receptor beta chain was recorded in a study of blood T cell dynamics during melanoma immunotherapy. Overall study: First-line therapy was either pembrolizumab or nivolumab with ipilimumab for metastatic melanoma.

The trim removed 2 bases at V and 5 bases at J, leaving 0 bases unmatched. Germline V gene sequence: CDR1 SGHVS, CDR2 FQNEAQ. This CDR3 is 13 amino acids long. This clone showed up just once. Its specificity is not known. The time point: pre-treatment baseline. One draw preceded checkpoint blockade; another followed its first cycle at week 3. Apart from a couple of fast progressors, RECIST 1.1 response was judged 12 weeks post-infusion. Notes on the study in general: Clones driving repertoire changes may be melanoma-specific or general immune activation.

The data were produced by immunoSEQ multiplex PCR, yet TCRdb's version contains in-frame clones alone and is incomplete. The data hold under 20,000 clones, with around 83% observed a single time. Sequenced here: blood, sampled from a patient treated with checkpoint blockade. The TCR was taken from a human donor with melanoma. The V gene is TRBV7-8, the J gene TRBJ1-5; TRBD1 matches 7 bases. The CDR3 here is CASSLTGDQPQHF. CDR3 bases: TGTGCCAGCAGCTTAACAGGGGATCAGCCCCAGCATTTT.